The next 11 T cell receptor beta chains were all read from a single sample in a study of blood T cell repertoires in COVID-19. Clones were sequenced by immunoSEQ multiplex PCR, and TCRdb holds only the in-frame ones, with some missing. The table has tens of thousands of clones, over 70% seen once. The sequenced sample was peripheral blood. The receptors were gathered from a man aged 65-85 years who had recovered from COVID-19.

CDR3 nucleotide sequence: TGTGCCAGCAGTGAATCCCAGAATGAAAAACTGTTTTTT. This sequence encodes CASSESQNEKLFF. V and J are TRBV6-1 and TRBJ1-4, with unresolved D. From germline, CDR1 is MNHNS and CDR2 SASEGT. The germline V and J ends were trimmed by 2 bases and 5 bases, with 6 bases remaining between them. This CDR3 comprises 13 residues.

The CDR3 nucleotides read TGTGCCAGCAGTTACTCGGCGGGGACTAGCGTCCACAATGAGCAGTTCTTC. This sequence encodes CASSYSAGTSVHNEQFF. This chain links TRBV6-2 or TRBV6-3 with TRBJ2-1; 10 nucleotides agree with TRBD2. The V and J ends lost 0 bases and 5 bases, in that order; junction bases with no gene match: 7. This CDR3 comprises 17 residues. Germline V CDR1 and CDR2: MNHEY, SVGEGT.

This sequence joins TRBV6-1 and TRBJ1-6; 7 positions agree with TRBD1. The CDR3 has 16 residues. Germline V gene lookup returns CDR1 MNHNS and CDR2 SASEGT. V gave up 0 bases and J gave up 6 bases; unmatched junction bases: 5. CDR3 amino acids: CASSEAWQGVNSPLHF. In DNA form, the CDR3 reads TGTGCCAGCAGTGAAGCGTGGCAGGGGGTTAATTCACCCCTCCACTTT.

The chain combines TRBV6-1 with TRBJ1-6; 9 nucleotides line up with TRBD1. V trimming: 5 bases; J trimming: 10 bases; junction bases outside the gene matches: 9. Germline CDR1 and CDR2: MNHNS and SASEGT. The CDR3 runs 15 residues. The CDR3 sequence: CASSPKGQGGSPLHF. DNA of the CDR3: TGTGCCAGCAGTCCAAAGGGACAGGGTGGGTCACCCCTCCACTTT.

This clone showed up just a few times. The V call is TRBV27, the J call TRBJ1-5, with 8 bases identical to TRBD1. This CDR3 has 14 residues. The junction had 4 bases not matched to a gene; V was cut back by 3 bases and J by 6 bases. Germline assignment: CDR1 MNHEY and CDR2 SMNVEV (reference sequence). CDR3 in amino acids: CASSFNRGAQPQHF. The CDR3 DNA reads as TGTGCCAGCAGTTTCAACAGGGGGGCTCAGCCCCAGCATTTT.

The chain carries TRBV6-5 and TRBJ2-2; D may be TRBD2 (6 bases). This CDR3 is 14 amino acids long. V lost 6 bases, J lost 0 bases, and 8 bases lay in between. Germline-derived CDR1 and CDR2 are MNHEY and SVGAGI. CDR3 residues: CASRPGANTGELFF. CDR3 coding DNA: TGTGCCAGCAGGCCGGGGGCGAACACCGGGGAGCTGTTTTTT.

The gene calls are TRBV18 and TRBJ2-7; D is perhaps TRBD2 (6 bases). Germline V gives CDR1 KGHSH, CDR2 LQKENI. The CDR3 sequence is 13 residues long. Trimming took 2 bases from V and 7 from J, leaving 12 bases between them. The DNA of the CDR3 is TGTGCCAGCTCACCAGGCGGGGATGGGGAGCAGTACTTC. Translated: CASSPGGDGEQYF. Full variable domain (missing parts from reference TRBV18 and TRBJ2-7): NAGVMQNPRHLVRRRGQEARLRCSPMKGHSHVYWYRQLPEEGLKFMVYLQKENIIDESGMPKERFSAEFPKEGPSILRIQQVVRGDSAAYFCASSPGGDGEQYFGPGTRLTVT.

This clone was recorded once. The V call is TRBV6-5, the J call TRBJ2-5; no firm D call. Trimming left V 4 bases short and J 0 bases short, with 6 bases between. CDR3 length: 13 amino acids. Germline-derived CDR1 and CDR2 are MNHEY and SVGAGI. CDR3 nucleotides: TGTGCCAGCAGTTTCCGGGACCAAGAGACCCAGTACTTC. Translating it yields CASSFRDQETQYF.

The CDR3, as DNA: TGCGCCAGCAGCCAAGCTCAGGGCGAGAGCTATGGCTACACCTTC. Protein: CASSQAQGESYGYTF. The chain links TRBV4-3 to TRBJ1-2, with D tentatively TRBD1 (5 bases). The CDR3 is 15 amino acids. Germline V gene sequence: CDR1 LGHNA, CDR2 YSLEER. The V end lost 1 base, the J end lost 4 bases, and 13 bases lay between the germline ends.

This clone was recorded a few times. The chain has TRBV3-1 (or the pseudogene TRBV3-2) and TRBJ1-5; no reliable D call. The CDR3 is 12 residues long. V lost 4 bases and J lost 3, with 4 bases in between. Germline V gives CDR1 LGHDT, CDR2 YNNKEL (reference sequence). This chain's CDR3 is CASSLSNQPQHF. In nucleotides, the CDR3 is TGTGCCAGCAGCCTATCCAATCAGCCCCAGCATTTT.

This rearrangement joins TRBV7-2 to TRBJ2-1; D is perhaps TRBD1 (6 bases). V dropped 4 bases and J dropped 16 bases, with 20 bases sitting between them. The CDR3 has 13 residues. Germline assignment: CDR1 SGHTA and CDR2 FQGNSA. In DNA, the CDR3 is TGTGCCAGCAGCTCTACCTATACAGGGTACCCTTTCTTC. Translating it yields CASSSTYTGYPFF.